The clone carrying this T cell receptor (beta chain) appeared many times. The target antigen is unknown. Indicated time point: longitudinal time-point 3. The data were obtained in a study of neurological immune-mediated disorders. Per sequencing run, 15-18 subjects together gave over 170 million TCR-beta sequences. TCRdb re-derived calls from the 5' RACE reads in MiXCR, one entry per CDR3 protein. Of some 89,000 distinct CDR3 sequences in the sample, around 4.7% were seen once. CDR3 length: 15 amino acids. The V and J ends lost 0 bases and 4 bases respectively, with 15 bases between them. CDR1 and CDR2 from the germline V gene are DFQATT and SNEGSKA (reference sequence). The study, taken as a whole, reports: The study found the most TCR clonal expansion in HTLV-1-associated myelopathy and the least in multiple sclerosis, below healthy controls.

The sequenced material came from PBMCs. This sequence was found in a woman aged 55-70 years with multiple sclerosis. This rearrangement joins TRBV20-1 to TRBJ1-2; D ambiguous. CDR3 sequence: CSARDISPQSYGYTF. The CDR3 DNA follows: TGCAGTGCTAGAGATATTTCCCCACAGTCCTATGGCTACACCTTC.